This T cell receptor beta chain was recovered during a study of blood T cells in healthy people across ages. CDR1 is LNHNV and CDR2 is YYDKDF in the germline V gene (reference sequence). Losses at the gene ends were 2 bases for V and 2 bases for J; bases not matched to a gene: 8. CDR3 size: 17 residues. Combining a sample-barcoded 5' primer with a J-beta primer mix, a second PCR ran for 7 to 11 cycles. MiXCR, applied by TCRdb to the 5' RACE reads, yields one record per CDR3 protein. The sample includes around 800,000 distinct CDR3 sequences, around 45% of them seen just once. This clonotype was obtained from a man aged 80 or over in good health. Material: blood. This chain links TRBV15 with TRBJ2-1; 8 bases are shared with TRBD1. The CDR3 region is CATSRLPQGGPYNEQFF. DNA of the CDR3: TGTGCCACCAGCAGATTGCCACAGGGGGGCCCCTACAATGAGCAGTTCTTC.